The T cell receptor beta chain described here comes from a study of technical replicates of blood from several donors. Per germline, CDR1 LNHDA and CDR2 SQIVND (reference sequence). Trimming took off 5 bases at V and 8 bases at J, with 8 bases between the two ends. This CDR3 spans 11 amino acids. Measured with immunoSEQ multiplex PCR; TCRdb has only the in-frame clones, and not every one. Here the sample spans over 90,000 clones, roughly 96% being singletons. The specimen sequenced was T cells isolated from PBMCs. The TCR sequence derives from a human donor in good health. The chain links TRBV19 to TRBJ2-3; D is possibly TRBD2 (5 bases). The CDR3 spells CASSRGGTQYF. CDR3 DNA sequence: TGTGCCAGTAGTCGAGGAGGTACGCAGTATTTT.